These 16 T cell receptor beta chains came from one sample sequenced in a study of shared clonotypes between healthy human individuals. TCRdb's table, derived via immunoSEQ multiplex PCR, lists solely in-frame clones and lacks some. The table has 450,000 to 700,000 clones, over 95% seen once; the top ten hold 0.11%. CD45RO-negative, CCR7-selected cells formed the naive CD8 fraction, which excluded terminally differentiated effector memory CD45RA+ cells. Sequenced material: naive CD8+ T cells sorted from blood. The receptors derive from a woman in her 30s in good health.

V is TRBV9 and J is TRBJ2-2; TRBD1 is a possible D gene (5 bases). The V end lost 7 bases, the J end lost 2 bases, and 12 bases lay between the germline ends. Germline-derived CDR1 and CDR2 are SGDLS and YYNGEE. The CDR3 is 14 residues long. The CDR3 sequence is CASSQDRNTGELFF. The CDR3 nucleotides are TGTGCCAGCTCCCAAGACAGAAACACCGGGGAGCTGTTTTTT.

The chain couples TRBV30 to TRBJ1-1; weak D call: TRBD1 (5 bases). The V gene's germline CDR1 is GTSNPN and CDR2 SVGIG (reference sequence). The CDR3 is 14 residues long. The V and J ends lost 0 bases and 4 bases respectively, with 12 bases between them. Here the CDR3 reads CAWSVGVGFTEAFF. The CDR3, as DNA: TGTGCCTGGAGTGTAGGGGTGGGATTCACTGAAGCTTTCTTT. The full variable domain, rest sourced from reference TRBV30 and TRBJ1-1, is SQTIHQWPATLVQPVGSPLSLECTVEGTSNPNLYWYRQAAGRGLQLLFYSVGIGQISSEVPQNLSASRPQDRQFILSSKKLLLSDSGFYLCAWSVGVGFTEAFFGQGTRLTVV.

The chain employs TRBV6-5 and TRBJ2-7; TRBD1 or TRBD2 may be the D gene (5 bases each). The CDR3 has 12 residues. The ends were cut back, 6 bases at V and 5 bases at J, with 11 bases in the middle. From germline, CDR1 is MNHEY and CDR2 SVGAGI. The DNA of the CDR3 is TGTGCCAGCAGCCCAGGGACCCACGAGCAGTACTTC. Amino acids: CASSPGTHEQYF.

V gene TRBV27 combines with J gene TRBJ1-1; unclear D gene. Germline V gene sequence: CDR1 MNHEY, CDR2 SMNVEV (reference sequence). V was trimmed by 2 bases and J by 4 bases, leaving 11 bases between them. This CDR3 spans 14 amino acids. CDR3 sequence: CASSLRGSGTEAFF. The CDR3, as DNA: TGTGCCAGCAGTTTAAGAGGGTCAGGCACTGAAGCTTTCTTT.

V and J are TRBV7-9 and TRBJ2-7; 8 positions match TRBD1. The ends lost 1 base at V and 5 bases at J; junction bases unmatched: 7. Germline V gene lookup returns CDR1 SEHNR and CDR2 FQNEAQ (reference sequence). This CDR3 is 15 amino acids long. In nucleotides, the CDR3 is TGTGCCAGCAGCTTAGTACCAGGGGGCTGGCACGAGCAGTACTTC. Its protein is CASSLVPGGWHEQYF.

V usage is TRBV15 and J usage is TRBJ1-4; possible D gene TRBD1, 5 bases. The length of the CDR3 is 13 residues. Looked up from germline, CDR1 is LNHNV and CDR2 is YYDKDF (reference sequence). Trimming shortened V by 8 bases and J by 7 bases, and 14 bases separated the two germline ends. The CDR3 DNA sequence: TGTGCCACCGTGACTGGGGGGAGTGAAAAACTGTTTTTT. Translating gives CATVTGGSEKLFF.

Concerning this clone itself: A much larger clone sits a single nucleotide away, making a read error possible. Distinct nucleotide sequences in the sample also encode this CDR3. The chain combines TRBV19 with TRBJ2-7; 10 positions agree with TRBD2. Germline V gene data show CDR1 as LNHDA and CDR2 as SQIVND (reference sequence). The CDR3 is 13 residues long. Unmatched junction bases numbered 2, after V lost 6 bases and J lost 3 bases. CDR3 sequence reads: CASRASGSYEQYF. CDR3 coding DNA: TGTGCCAGTAGGGCTAGCGGGAGCTACGAGCAGTACTTC.

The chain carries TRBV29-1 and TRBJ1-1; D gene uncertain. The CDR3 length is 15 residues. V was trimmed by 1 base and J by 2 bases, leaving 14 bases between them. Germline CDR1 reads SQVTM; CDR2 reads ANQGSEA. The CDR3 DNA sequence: TGCAGCGTTGAAGGTATCCAGGCAGCAAACACTGAAGCTTTCTTT. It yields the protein CSVEGIQAANTEAFF.

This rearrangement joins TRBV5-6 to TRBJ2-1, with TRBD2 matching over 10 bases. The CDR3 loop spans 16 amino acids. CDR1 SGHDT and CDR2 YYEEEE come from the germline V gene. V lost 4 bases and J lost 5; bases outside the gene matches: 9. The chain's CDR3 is CASSAEELAGNNEQFF. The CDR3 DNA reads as TGTGCCAGCAGCGCGGAAGAACTAGCGGGAAACAATGAGCAGTTCTTC.

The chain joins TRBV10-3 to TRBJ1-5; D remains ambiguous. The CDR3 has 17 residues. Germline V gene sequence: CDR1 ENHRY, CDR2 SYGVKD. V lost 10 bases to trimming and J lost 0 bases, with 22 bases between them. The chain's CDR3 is CATPGWKEKFSNQPQHF. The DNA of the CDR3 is TGTGCCACTCCTGGGTGGAAGGAAAAATTTAGCAATCAGCCCCAGCATTTT.

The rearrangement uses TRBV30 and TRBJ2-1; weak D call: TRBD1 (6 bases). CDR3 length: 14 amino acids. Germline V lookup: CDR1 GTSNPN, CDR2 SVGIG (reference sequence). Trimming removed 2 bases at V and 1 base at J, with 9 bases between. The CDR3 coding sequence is TGTGCCTGGAGTATGCAGGGGTCCTACAATGAGCAGTTCTTC. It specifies CAWSMQGSYNEQFF.

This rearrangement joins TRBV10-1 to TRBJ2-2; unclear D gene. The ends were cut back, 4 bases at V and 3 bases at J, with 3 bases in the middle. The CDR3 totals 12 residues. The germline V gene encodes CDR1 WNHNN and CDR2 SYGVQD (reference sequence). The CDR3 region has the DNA TGCGCCAGCAGTGCTGACACCGGGGAGCTGTTTTTT. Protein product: CASSADTGELFF.

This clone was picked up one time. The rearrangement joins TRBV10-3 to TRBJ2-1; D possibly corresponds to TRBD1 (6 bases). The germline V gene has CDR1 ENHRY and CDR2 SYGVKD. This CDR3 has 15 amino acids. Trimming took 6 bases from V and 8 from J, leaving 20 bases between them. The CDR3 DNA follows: TGTGCCATCAGCGAACCCGGGACAAGAGCCTATGAGCAGTTCTTC. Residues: CAISEPGTRAYEQFF.

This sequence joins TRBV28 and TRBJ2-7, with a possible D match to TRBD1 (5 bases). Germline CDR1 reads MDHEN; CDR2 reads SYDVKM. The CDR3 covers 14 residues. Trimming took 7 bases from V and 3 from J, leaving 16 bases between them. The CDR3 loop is CASKFQYQGYEQYF. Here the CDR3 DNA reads TGTGCCAGCAAGTTTCAGTACCAGGGCTACGAGCAGTACTTC.

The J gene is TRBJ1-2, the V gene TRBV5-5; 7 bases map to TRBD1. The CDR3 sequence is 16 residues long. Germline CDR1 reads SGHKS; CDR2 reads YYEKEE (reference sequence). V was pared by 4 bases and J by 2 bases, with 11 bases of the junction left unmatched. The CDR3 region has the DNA TGTGCCAGCAGCCATACAGGGGACTTCGACAACTATGGCTACACCTTC. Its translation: CASSHTGDFDNYGYTF. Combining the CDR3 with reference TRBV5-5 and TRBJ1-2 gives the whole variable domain DAGVTQSPTHLIKTRGQQVTLRCSPISGHKSVSWYQQVLGQGPQFIFQYYEKEERGRGNFPDRFSARQFPNYSSELNVNALLLGDSALYLCASSHTGDFDNYGYTFGSGTRLTVV.

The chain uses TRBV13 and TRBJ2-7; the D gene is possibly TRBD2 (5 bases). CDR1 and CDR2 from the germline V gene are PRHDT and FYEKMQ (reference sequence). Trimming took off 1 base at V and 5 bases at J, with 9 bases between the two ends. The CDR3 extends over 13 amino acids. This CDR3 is CASSLASSHEQYF. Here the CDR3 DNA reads TGTGCCAGCAGCTTAGCTTCTAGCCACGAGCAGTACTTC.